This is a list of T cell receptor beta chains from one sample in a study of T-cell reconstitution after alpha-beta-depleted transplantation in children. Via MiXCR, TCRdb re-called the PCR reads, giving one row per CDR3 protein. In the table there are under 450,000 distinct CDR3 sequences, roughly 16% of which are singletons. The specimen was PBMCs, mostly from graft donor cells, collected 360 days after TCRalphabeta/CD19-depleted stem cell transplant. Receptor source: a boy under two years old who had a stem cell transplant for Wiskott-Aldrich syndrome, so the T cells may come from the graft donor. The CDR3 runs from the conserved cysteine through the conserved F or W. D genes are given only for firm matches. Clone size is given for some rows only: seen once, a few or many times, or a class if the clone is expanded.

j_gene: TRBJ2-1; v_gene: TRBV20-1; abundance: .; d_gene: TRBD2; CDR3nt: TGCAGTGCTAAAGTACGACTAGCGTACCGTTACAATGAGCAGTTCTTC; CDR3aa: CSAKVRLAYRYNEQFF
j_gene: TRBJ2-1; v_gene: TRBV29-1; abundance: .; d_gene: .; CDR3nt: TGCAGCGTTGAGGGTCGGGGTGAGCAGTTCTTC; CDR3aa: CSVEGRGEQFF
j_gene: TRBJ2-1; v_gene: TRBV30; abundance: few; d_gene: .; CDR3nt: TGTGCCTGGAGTGTTCGCAGTGAGCAGTTCTTC; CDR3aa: CAWSVRSEQFF
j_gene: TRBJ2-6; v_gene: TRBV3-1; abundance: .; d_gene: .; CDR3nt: TGTGCCAGCAGCCAAGATCTAAAGATTACTGGGGCCAACGTCCTGACTTTC; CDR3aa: CASSQDLKITGANVLTF
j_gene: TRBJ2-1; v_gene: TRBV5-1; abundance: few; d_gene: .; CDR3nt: TGCGCCAGCAGGTTCGCCGACAATGAGCAGTTCTTC; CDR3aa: CASRFADNEQFF
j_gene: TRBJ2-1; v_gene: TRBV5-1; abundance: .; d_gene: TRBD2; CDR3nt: TGCGCCAGCAGCTTGAGGTTAGCGGGATTTTTATACAATGAGCAGTTCTTC; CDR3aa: CASSLRLAGFLYNEQFF
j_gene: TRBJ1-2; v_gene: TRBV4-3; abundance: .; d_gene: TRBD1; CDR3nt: TGCGCCAGCAGCCACGACAGGGGGGATGGCTACACCTTC; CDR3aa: CASSHDRGDGYTF
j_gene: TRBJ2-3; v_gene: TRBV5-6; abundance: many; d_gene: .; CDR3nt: TGTGCCAGCAGCGGTACTAGCACAGATACGCAGTATTTT; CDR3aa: CASSGTSTDTQYF
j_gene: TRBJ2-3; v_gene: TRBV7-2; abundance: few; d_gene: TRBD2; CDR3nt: TGTGCCAGCAGCTCCCGACTAGCGGGAGAACATACGCAGTATTTT; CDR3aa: CASSSRLAGEHTQYF
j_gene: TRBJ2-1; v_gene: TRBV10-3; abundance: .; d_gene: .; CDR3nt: TGTGCCATCAGTGAAACAGCTCTTACCTACAATGAGCAGTTCTTC; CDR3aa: CAISETALTYNEQFF
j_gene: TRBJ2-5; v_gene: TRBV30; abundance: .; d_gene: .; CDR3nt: TGTGCCTGGAGTCTGGGTCAAGAGACCCAGTACTTC; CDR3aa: CAWSLGQETQYF
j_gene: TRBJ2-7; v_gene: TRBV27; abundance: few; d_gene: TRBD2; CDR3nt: TGTGCCAGCAGTCGGGGGACTAGCGGGAGCTCCTACGAGCAGTACTTC; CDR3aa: CASSRGTSGSSYEQYF
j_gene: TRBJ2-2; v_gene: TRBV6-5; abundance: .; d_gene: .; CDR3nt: TGTGCCAGCAGTTACTCGGCGGCTAACACCGGGGAGCTGTTTTTT; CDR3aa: CASSYSAANTGELFF
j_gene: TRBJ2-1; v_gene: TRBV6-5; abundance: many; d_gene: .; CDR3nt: TGTGCCTCCCGGGGGATTAGTACCGACAATGAGCAGTTCTTC; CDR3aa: CASRGISTDNEQFF
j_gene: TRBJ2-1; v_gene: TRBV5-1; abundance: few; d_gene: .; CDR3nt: TGCGCCAGCAGCTTGGGGGGGAATCACAATGAGCAGTTCTTC; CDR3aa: CASSLGGNHNEQFF
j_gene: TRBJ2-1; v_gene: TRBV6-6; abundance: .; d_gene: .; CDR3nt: TGTGCCAGCAGTTCAGCCTTAGCCGGTGAGCAGTTCTTC; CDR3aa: CASSSALAGEQFF
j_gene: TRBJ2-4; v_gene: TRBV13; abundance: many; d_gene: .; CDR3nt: TGTGCCAGCAGCTCCAGGGACATCGTAGCCAAAAACATTCAGTACTTC; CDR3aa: CASSSRDIVAKNIQYF
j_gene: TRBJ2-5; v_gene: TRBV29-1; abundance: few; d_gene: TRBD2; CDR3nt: TGCAGCGTACTGCCCCTTTCGGGAGGCCGAGGAGAGACCCAGTACTTC; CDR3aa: CSVLPLSGGRGETQYF
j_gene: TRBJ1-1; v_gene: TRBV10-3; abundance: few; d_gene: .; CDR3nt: TGTGCCATCATACGCCGACATATTGAAGCTTTCTTT; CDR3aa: CAIIRRHIEAFF
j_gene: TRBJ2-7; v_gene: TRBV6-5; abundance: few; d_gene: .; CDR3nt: TGTGCCAGCAGTTACGGGGCCGACTGGGACGAGCAGTACTTC; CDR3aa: CASSYGADWDEQYF
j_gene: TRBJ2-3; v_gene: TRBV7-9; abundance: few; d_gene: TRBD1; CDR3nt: TGTGCCAGCAGCGGGTGGACAGGAGACACAGATACGCAGTATTTT; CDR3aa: CASSGWTGDTDTQYF
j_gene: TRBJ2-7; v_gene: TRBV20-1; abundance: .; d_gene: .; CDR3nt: TGCAGTGCTAGAGGGGATGGGGCTCTCTCCTACGAGCAGTACTTC; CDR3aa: CSARGDGALSYEQYF
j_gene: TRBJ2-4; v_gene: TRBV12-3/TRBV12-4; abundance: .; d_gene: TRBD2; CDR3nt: TGTGCCAGCAGAGGAGGGCAGCGGGGGGCGGCCAAAAACATTCAGTACTTC; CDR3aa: CASRGGQRGAAKNIQYF
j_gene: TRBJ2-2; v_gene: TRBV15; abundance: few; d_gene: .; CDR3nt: TGTGCCACCAGCTGGAGGGGGGGGATCGGGGAGCTGTTTTTT; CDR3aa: CATSWRGGIGELFF
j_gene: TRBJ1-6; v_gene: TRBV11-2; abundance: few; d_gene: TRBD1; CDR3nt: TGTGCCAGCAGCCGACTGGGACAGTACTATAATTCACCCCTCCACTTT; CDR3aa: CASSRLGQYYNSPLHF
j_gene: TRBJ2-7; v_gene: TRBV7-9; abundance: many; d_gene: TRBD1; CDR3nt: TGTGCCAGCAGCGATACAGGGGGCTCCTACGAGCAGTACTTC; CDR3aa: CASSDTGGSYEQYF
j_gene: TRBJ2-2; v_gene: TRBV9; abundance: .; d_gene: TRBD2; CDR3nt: TGTGCCAGCAGTTGGGGACTAGGTGCGAACACCGGGGAGCTGTTTTTT; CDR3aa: CASSWGLGANTGELFF
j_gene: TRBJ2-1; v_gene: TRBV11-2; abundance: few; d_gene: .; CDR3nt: TGTGCCAGCAGCTTAGATGGGGCAGGGACTGAGCAGTTCTTC; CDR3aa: CASSLDGAGTEQFF
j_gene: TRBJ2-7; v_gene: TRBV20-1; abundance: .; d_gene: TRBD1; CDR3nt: TGCAGTGCTGTGACGGACAGGGGCTACGAGCAGTACTTC; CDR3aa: CSAVTDRGYEQYF
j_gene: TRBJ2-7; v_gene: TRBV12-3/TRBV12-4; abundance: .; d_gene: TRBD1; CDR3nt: TGTGCCAGCAGTTGCCCTAGGGAGGAGACGGGACAGGAATGGTACGAGCAGTACTTC; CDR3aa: CASSCPREETGQEWYEQYF
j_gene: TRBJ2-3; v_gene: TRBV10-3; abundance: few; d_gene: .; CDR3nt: TGTGCCATCAGTGAGTCAAGGCAGGGAGATGATACGCAGTATTTT; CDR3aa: CAISESRQGDDTQYF
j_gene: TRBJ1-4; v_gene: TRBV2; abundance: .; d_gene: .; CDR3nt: TGTGCCAGCAGTCTTGAAGTGGGCGCTAATGAAAAACTGTTTTTT; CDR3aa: CASSLEVGANEKLFF
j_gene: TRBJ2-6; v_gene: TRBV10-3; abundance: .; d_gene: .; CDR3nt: TGTGCCATCAGTGGTCGCAACAGGAGCTCTGGGGCCAACGTCCTGACTTTC; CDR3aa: CAISGRNRSSGANVLTF
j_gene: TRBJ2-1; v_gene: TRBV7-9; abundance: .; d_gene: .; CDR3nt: TGTGCCAGCAGCTTAGGTGGGGTATCCGAGCAGTTCTTC; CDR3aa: CASSLGGVSEQFF
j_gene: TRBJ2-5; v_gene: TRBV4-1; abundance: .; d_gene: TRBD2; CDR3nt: TGCGCCAGCAGCCAAGTCTCAGCGGGGGAAGAGACCCAGTACTTC; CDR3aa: CASSQVSAGEETQYF
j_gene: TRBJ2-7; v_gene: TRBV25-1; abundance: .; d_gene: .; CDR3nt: TGTGCCAGCAGTGCCGACAGGGGAGGGGGGTACGAGCAGTACTTC; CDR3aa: CASSADRGGGYEQYF
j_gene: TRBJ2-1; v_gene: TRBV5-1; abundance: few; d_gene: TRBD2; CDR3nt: TGCGCCAGCAGCGTCCTGGGGGGACTAGCGGCTTACAATGAGCAGTTCTTC; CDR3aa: CASSVLGGLAAYNEQFF
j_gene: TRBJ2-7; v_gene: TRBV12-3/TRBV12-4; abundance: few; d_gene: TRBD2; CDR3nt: TGTGCCAGCAGTCCCGCGCGGGAGGGCCGGTACGAGCAGTACTTC; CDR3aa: CASSPAREGRYEQYF
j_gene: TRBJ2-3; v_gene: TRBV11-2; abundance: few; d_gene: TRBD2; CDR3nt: TGTGCCAGCAGCAAGGTGGGTGGGACTAGAAGAGGCACAGATACGCAGTATTTT; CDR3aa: CASSKVGGTRRGTDTQYF
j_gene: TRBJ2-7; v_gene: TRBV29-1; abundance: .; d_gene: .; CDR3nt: TGCAGCGTTCGGGACATCTACGAGCAGTACTTC; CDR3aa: CSVRDIYEQYF
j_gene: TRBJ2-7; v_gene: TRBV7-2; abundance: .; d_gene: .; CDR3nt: TGTGCCAGCAGCTTAGCTTCGACTCGGGGACGCCGGCCCTACTACGAGCAGTACTTC; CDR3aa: CASSLASTRGRRPYYEQYF
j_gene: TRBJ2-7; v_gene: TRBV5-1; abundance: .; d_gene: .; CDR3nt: TGCGCCAGCTCCTCCGCTGACTACGAGCAGTACTTC; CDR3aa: CASSSADYEQYF
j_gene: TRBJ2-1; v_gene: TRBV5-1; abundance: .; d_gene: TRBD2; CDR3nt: TGCGCCAGCAGCCCGGGGGGAGTTGGCAATGAGCAGTTCTTC; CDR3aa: CASSPGGVGNEQFF
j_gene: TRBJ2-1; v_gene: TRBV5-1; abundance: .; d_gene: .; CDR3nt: TGCGCCAGCAGCGAGAGGACCGCGTACAATGAGCAGTTCTTC; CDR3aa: CASSERTAYNEQFF
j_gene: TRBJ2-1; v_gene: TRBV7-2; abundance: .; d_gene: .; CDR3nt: TGTGCCAGCAGTTGGGTTGGGAGGAGGGACAATGAGCAGTTCTTC; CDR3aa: CASSWVGRRDNEQFF
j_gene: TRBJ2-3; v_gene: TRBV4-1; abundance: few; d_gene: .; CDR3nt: TGCGCCAGCAGCCAGGACTCCCGACTATTGCGGGCCACAGATACGCAGTATTTT; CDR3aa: CASSQDSRLLRATDTQYF
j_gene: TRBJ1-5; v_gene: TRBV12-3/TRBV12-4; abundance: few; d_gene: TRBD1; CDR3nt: TGTGCCAGCAGTACCGGGACAGCCTACAATCAGCCCCAGCATTTT; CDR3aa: CASSTGTAYNQPQHF
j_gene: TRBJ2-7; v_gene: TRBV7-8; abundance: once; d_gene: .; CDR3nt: TGTGCCAGCAGCTTACAGGCGACCTACGAGCAGTACTTC; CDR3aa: CASSLQATYEQYF
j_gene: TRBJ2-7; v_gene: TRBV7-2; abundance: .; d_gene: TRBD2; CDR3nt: TGTGCCAGCAAACATAGCGGGGGTTTTTCCTACGAGCAGTACTTC; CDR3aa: CASKHSGGFSYEQYF
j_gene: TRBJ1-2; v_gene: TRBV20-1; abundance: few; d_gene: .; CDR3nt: TGCAGTGTTGAGGGGCCTTCTAACTATGGCTACACCTTC; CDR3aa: CSVEGPSNYGYTF
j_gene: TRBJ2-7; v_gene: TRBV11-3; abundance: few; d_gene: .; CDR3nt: TGTGCCAGCAGTTTGGGGCTACGCTCCTACGAGCAGTACTTC; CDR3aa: CASSLGLRSYEQYF
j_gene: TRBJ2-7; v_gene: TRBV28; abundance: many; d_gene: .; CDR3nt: TGTGCCAGCAGACCTTTGACAGCCTCCTACGAGCAGTACTTC; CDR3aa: CASRPLTASYEQYF
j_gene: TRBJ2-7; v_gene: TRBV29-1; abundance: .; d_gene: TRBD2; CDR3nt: TGCAGCGTCGTTAGACTAGCGGGAGGGCTCTACGAGCAGTACTTC; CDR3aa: CSVVRLAGGLYEQYF
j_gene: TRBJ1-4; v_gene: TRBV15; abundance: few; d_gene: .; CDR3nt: TGTGCCACCAGCAGAGATAGGAGCACGCGGAGTGAAAAACTGTTTTTT; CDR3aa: CATSRDRSTRSEKLFF
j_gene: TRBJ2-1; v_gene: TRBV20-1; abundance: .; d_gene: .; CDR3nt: TGCAGTGTTGGGCAGAAGGTCTACAATGAGCAGTTCTTC; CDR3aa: CSVGQKVYNEQFF
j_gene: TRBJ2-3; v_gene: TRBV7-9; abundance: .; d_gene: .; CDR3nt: TGTGCCAGCAGCTTATTGGGGGGTCCCACAGATACGCAGTATTTT; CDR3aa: CASSLLGGPTDTQYF